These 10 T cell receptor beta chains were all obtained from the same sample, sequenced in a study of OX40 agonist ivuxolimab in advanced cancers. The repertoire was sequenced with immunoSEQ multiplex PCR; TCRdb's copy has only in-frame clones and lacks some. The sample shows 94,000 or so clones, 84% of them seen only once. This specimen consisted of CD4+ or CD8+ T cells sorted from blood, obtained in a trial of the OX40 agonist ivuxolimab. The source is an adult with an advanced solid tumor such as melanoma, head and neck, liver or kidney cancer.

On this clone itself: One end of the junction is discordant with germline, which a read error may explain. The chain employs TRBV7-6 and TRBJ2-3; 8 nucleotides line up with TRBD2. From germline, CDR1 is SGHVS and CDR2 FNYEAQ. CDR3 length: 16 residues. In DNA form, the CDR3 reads TGTGCCAGCAGCCTAGCGGGTACTTCTAGCACAGATACGCAGTATTTT. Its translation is CASSLAGTSSTDTQYF. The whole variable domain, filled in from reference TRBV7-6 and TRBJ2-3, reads GAGVSQSPRYKVTKRGQDVALRCDPISGHVSLYWYRQALGQGPEFLTYFNYEAQQDKSGLPNDRFSAERPEGSISTLTIQRTEQRDSAMYRCASSLAGTSSTDTQYFGPGTRLTVL.

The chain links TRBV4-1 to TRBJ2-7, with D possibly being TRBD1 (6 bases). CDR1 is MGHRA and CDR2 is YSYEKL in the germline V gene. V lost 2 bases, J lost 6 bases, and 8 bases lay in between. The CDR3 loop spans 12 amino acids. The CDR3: CASSQQGIEQYF. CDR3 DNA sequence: TGCGCCAGCAGCCAACAGGGGATCGAGCAGTACTTC.

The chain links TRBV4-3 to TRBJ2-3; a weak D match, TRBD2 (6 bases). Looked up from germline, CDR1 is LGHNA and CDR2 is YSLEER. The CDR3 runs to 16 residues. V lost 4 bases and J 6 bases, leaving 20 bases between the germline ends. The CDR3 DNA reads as TGCGCCAGCAGCCTCACCATGGGGGGAGTCGGGGATACGCAGTATTTT. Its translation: CASSLTMGGVGDTQYF.

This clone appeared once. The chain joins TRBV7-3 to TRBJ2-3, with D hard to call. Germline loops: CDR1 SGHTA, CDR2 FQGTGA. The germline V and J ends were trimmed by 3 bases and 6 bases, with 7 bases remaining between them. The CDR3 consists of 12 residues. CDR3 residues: CASSFEGDTQYF. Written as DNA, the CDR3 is TGTGCCAGCAGCTTTGAAGGCGATACGCAGTATTTT.

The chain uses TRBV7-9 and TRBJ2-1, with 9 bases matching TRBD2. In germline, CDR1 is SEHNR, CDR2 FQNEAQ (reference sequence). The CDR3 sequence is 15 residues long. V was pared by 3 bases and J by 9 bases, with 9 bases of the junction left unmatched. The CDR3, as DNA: TGTGCCAGCAGCTTTAGCGGGAGCCAACGGGCTGAGCAGTTCTTC. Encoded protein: CASSFSGSQRAEQFF.

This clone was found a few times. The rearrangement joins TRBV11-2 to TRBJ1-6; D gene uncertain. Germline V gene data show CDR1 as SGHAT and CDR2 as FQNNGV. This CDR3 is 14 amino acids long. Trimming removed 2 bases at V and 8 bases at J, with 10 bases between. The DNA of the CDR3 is TGTGCCAGCAGCTTAAGAGTTGGGGATTCACCCCTCCACTTT. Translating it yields CASSLRVGDSPLHF.

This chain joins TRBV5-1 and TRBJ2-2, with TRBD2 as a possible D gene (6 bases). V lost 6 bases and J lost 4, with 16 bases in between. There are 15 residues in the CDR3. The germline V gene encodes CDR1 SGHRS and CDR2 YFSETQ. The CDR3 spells CASTIAVGSTGELFF. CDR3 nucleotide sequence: TGCGCCAGCACCATAGCGGTGGGAAGCACCGGGGAGCTGTTTTTT.

The CDR3, as DNA: TGTGCCAGTAGTGGACAGGGGGCTAGCACTGAAGCTTTCTTT. It is translated as CASSGQGASTEAFF. V and J are TRBV19 and TRBJ1-1, with 11 bases matching TRBD1. Unmatched junction bases numbered 3, after V lost 5 bases and J lost 4 bases. Germline CDR1 LNHDA, CDR2 SQIVND (reference sequence). The CDR3 is 14 residues long.

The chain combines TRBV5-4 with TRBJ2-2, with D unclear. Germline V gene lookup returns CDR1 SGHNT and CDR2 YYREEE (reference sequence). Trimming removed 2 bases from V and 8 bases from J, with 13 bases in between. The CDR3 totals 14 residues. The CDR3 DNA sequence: TGTGCCAGCAGCTTCGGTCTATCCATTGGGGAGCTGTTTTTT. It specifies CASSFGLSIGELFF.

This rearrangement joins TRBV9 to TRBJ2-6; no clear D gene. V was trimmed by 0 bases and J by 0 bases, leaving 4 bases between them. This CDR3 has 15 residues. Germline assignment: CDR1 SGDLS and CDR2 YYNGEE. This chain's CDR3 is CASSVGSSGANVLTF. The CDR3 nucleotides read TGTGCCAGCAGCGTAGGGTCCTCTGGGGCCAACGTCCTGACTTTC. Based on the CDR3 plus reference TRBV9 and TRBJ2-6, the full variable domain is DSGVTQTPKHLITATGQRVTLRCSPRSGDLSVYWYQQSLDQGLQFLIQYYNGEERAKGNILERFSAQQFPDLHSELNLSSLELGDSALYFCASSVGSSGANVLTFGAGSRLTVL.